These 8 T cell receptor beta chains were all obtained from the same sample, sequenced in a study of blood T cells in healthy people across ages. Through a sample-barcoded 5' primer and a J-beta primer mix, a second PCR was run for about 6 to 11 cycles. TCRdb reprocessed the 5' RACE reads via MiXCR and lists one record per CDR3 protein. Of over 700,000 distinct CDR3 sequences in the sample, about 53% were seen once. Sequenced: blood. These receptors originate from a man older than 75 in good health.

The chain has TRBV28 and TRBJ2-3; a possible D gene is TRBD1 (6 bases). Germline CDR1 MDHEN, CDR2 SYDVKM. There are 13 residues in the CDR3. Trimming took 5 bases from V and 5 from J, leaving 11 bases between them. The CDR3 reads CASSPTGLDTQYF. The CDR3 region has the DNA TGTGCCAGCAGTCCCACAGGGCTAGATACGCAGTATTTT.

This clonotype was observed a few times. The chain couples TRBV5-1 to TRBJ2-1; no clear D gene. Deletions cut 2 bases from V and 0 bases from J, with 6 bases between. Germline CDR1 reads SGHRS; CDR2 reads YFSETQ. The CDR3 spans 14 residues. CDR3 in DNA: TGCGCCAGCAGCTTCCAGAGCTCCTACAATGAGCAGTTCTTC. It yields the protein CASSFQSSYNEQFF.

There are many counts of this clonotype. The chain combines TRBV7-8 with TRBJ2-1; 11 bases fit TRBD2. Germline-derived CDR1 and CDR2 are SGHVS and FQNEAQ. The CDR3 is 20 amino acids. V was pared by 6 bases and J by 0 bases, with 16 bases of the junction left unmatched. CDR3 DNA: TGTGCCAGCAGGGCAACCGGGACTAGCGGCCTCTTGAGCTCCTACAATGAGCAGTTCTTC. As protein: CASRATGTSGLLSSYNEQFF.

This chain links TRBV20-1 with TRBJ2-3; no firm D call. With 0 bases removed from V and 4 bases from J, the gap between germline ends came to 5 bases. This CDR3 comprises 12 residues. CDR1 DFQATT and CDR2 SNEGSKA come from the germline V gene (reference sequence). The CDR3 nucleotides are TGCAGTGCTAGAGAAGGTTCAGATACGCAGTATTTT. Its protein is CSAREGSDTQYF.

V and J are TRBV14 and TRBJ2-4, with 9 positions matching TRBD2. Germline values: CDR1 SGHDN, CDR2 FVKESK. The CDR3 sequence is 19 residues long. J lost 4 bases, V lost 0 bases, and 13 bases had no gene match. The CDR3 loop is CASSQEGRSGRTLKNIQYF. DNA for the CDR3: TGTGCCAGCAGCCAAGAAGGAAGGAGCGGGAGGACGTTAAAAAACATTCAGTACTTC.

This clonotype was counted a few times. The gene calls are TRBV10-3 and TRBJ2-1; 8 bases are a match to TRBD2. The junction had 13 bases not matched to a gene; V was cut back by 6 bases and J by 6 bases. The V gene's germline CDR1 is ENHRY and CDR2 SYGVKD. There are 16 residues in the CDR3. In DNA form, the CDR3 reads TGTGCCATCAGCTGGGGACTAGTCGGGAGGGGCAATGAGCAGTTCTTC. Encoded protein: CAISWGLVGRGNEQFF.

The CDR3 reads CATSDVGVGDSGANVLTF. The CDR3 DNA reads TGTGCCACCAGTGATGTCGGTGTCGGGGACTCTGGGGCCAACGTCCTGACTTTC. V and J are TRBV24-1 and TRBJ2-6; a weak D match, TRBD2 (5 bases). Per the germline V gene, CDR1 is KGHDR and CDR2 is SFDVKD. The V and J ends lost 3 bases and 0 bases respectively, with 14 bases between them. CDR3 length: 18 amino acids.

This rearrangement joins TRBV20-1 to TRBJ2-3, with D maybe TRBD2 (5 bases). The V and J ends lost 1 base and 3 bases respectively, with 11 bases between them. Germline V gives CDR1 DFQATT, CDR2 SNEGSKA (reference sequence). This CDR3 is 14 amino acids long. CDR3: CSARGGSGTDTQYF. CDR3 bases: TGCAGTGCTAGAGGTGGGAGTGGGACAGATACGCAGTATTTT.